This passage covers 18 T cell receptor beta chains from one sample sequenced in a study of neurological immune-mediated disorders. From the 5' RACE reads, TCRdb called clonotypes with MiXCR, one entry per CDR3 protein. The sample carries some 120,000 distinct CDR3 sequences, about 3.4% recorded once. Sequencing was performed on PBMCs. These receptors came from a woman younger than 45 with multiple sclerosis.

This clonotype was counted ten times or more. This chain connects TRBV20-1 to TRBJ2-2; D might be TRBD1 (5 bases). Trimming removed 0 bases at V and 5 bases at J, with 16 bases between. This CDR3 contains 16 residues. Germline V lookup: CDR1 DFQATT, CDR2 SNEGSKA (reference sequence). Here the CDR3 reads CSARDIRQGNTGELFF. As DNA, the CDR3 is TGCAGTGCTAGAGATATCAGGCAGGGAAATACCGGGGAGCTGTTTTTT.

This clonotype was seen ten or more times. CDR3 sequence reads: CSVGGGPYTGELFF. The CDR3 bases are TGCAGCGTTGGGGGGGGGCCGTACACCGGGGAGCTGTTTTTT. The rearrangement links TRBV29-1 to TRBJ2-2; D may be TRBD2 (7 bases). Germline CDR1 and CDR2: SQVTM and ANQGSEA. V lost 4 bases to trimming and J lost 3 bases, with 12 bases between them. This CDR3 contains 14 residues.

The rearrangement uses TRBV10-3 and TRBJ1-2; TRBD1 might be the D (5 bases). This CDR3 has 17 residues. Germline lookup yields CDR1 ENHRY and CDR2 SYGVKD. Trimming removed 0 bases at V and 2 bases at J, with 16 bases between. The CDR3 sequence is CAISESGAQRFNYGYTF. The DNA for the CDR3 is TGTGCCATCAGTGAGTCTGGGGCACAGAGATTCAACTATGGCTACACCTTC.

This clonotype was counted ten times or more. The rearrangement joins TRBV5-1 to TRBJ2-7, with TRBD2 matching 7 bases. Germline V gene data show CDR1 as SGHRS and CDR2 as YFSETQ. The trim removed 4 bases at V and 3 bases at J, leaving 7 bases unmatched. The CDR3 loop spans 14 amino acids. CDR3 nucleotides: TGCGCCAGCAGCGCGGGAGATCGAATCTACGAGCAGTACTTC. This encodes CASSAGDRIYEQYF.

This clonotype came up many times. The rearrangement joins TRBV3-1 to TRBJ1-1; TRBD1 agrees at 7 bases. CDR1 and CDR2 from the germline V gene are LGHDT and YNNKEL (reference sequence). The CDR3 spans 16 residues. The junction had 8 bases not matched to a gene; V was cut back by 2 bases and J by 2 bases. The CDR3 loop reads CASSQKGAWGNTEAFF. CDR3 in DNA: TGTGCCAGCAGCCAAAAGGGGGCATGGGGTAACACTGAAGCTTTCTTT.

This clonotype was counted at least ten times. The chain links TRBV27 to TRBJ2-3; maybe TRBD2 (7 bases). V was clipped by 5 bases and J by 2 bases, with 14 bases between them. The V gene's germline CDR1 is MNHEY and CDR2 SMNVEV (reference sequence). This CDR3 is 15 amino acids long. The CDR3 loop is CASSLHGGLTDTQYF. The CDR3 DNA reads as TGTGCCAGCAGTCTCCACGGGGGGCTCACAGATACGCAGTATTTT.

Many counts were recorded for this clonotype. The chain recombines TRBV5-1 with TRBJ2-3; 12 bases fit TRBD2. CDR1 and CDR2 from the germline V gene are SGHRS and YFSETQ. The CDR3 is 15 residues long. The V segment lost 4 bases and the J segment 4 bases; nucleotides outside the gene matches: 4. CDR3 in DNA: TGCGCCAGCAGCGATCCTAGCGGGAGGGCAGATACGCAGTATTTT. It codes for CASSDPSGRADTQYF.

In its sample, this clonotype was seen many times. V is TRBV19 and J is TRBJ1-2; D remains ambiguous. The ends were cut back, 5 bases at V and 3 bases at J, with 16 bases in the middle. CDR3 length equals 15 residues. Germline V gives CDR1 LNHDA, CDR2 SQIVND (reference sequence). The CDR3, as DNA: TGTGCCAGTAGTCCTTTGGTTCCAGCCGACTATGGCTACACCTTC. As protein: CASSPLVPADYGYTF.

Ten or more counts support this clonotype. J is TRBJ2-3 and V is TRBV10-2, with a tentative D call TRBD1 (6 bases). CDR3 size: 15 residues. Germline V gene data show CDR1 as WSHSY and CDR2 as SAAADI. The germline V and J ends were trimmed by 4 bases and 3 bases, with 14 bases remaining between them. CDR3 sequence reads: CASSGKGRGTDTQYF. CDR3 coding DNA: TGCGCCAGCAGTGGGAAGGGCAGGGGAACAGATACGCAGTATTTT.

For the CDR3, the DNA is TGCAGTGCCCCGGTCCTCGGCGAGCAGTACTTC. It is translated as CSAPVLGEQYF. The gene calls are TRBV20-1 and TRBJ2-7; D is unresolved. The CDR3 contains 11 residues. V was cut by 6 bases and J by 6 bases, with 12 bases left in between. From germline, CDR1 is DFQATT and CDR2 SNEGSKA (reference sequence).

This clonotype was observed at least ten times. The CDR3 region is CASSQVRGWSTDTQYF. CDR3 nucleotide sequence: TGTGCCAGCAGCCAAGTGCGCGGGTGGAGCACAGATACGCAGTATTTT. The chain carries TRBV3-1 and TRBJ2-3, with D possibly matching TRBD2 (5 bases). Germline V CDR1 and CDR2: LGHDT, YNNKEL (reference sequence). V was trimmed by 1 base and J by 0 bases, leaving 11 bases between them. The length of the CDR3 is 16 residues.

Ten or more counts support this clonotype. CDR3 coding DNA: TGCAGTGCTAGGTTGAAAGGGGCAAGGAATCAGCCCCAGCATTTT. Translated: CSARLKGARNQPQHF. This chain joins TRBV20-1 and TRBJ1-5; the D gene is possibly TRBD1 (5 bases). V lost 3 bases and J lost 4, with 16 bases in between. Germline V gene lookup returns CDR1 DFQATT and CDR2 SNEGSKA (reference sequence). This CDR3 comprises 15 residues.

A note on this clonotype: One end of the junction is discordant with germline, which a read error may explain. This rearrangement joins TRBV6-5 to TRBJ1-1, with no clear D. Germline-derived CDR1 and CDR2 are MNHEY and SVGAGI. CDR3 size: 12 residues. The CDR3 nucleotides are TGTGACAGCAGTTACGGTCACACCGAAGCTTTCTTT. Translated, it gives CDSSYGHTEAFF.

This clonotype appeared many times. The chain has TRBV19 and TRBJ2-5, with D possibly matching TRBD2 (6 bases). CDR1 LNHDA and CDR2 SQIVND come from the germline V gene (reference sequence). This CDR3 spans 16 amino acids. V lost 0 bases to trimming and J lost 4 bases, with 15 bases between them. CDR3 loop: CASSIDRWRGLETQYF. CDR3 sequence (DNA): TGTGCCAGTAGTATAGACCGATGGCGGGGACTAGAGACCCAGTACTTC. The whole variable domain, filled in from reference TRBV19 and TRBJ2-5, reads DGGITQSPKYLFRKEGQNVTLSCEQNLNHDAMYWYRQDPGQGLRLIYYSQIVNDFQKGDIAEGYSVSREKKESFPLTVTSAQKNPTAFYLCASSIDRWRGLETQYFGPGTRLLVL.

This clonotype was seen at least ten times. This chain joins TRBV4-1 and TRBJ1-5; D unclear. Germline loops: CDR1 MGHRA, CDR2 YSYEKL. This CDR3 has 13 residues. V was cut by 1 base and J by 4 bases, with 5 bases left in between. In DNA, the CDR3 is TGCGCCAGCAGCCAAGGGCTTAATCAGCCCCAGCATTTT. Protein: CASSQGLNQPQHF.

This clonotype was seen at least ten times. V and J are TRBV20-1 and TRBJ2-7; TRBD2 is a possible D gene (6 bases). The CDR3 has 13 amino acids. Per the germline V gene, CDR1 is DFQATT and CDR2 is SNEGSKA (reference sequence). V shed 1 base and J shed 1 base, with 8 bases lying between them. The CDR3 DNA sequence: TGCAGTGCTAGAGGGGCGGGGTCCTACGAGCAGTACTTC. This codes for CSARGAGSYEQYF.

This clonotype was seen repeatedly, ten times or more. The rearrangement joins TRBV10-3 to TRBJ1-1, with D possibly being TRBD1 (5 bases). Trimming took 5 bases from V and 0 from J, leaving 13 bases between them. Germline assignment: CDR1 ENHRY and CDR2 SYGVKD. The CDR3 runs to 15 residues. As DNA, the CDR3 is TGTGCCATCAGTATGGGGGATGGTTTGAACACTGAAGCTTTCTTT. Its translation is CAISMGDGLNTEAFF.

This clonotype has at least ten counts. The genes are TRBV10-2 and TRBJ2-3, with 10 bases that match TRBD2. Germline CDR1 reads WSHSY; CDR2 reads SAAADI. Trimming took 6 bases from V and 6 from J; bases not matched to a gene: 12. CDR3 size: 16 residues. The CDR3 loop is CASSPYSSGGPDTQYF. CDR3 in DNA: TGCGCCAGCAGCCCTTATAGTAGCGGGGGGCCGGATACGCAGTATTTT.